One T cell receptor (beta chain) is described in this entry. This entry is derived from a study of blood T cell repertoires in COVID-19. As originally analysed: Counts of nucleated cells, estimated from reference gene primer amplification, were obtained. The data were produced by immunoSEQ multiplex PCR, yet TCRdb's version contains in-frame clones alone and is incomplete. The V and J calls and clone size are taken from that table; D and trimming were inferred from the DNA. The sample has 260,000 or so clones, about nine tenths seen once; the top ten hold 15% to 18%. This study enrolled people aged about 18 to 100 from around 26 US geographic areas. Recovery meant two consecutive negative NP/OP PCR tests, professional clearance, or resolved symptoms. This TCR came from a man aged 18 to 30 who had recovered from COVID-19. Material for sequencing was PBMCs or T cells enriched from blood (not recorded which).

CDR3 region: CASSLYQGAQETQYF. The CDR3 DNA reads TGCGCCAGCAGCTTGTACCAGGGCGCGCAAGAGACCCAGTACTTC. The chain has TRBV5-1 and TRBJ2-5; D may be TRBD1 (5 bases). Looked up from germline, CDR1 is SGHRS and CDR2 is YFSETQ. The ends were cut back, 1 base at V and 2 bases at J, with 12 bases in the middle. The CDR3 is 15 residues long.